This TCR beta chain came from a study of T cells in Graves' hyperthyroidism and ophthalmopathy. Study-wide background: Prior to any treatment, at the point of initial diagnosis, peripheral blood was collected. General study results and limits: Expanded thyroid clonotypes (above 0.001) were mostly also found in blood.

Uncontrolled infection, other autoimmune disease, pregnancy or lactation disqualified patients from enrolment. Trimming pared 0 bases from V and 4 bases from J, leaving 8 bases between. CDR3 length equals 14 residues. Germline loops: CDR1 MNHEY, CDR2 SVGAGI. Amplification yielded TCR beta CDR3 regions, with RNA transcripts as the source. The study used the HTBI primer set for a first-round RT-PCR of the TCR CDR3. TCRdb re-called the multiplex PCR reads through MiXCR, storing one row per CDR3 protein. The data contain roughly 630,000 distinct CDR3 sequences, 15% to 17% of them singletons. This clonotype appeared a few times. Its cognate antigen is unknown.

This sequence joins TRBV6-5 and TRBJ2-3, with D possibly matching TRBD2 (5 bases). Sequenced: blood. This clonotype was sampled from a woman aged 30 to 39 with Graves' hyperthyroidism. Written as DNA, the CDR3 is TGTGCCAGCAGTTACTCACTAGAAGCAGATACGCAGTATTTT. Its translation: CASSYSLEADTQYF.